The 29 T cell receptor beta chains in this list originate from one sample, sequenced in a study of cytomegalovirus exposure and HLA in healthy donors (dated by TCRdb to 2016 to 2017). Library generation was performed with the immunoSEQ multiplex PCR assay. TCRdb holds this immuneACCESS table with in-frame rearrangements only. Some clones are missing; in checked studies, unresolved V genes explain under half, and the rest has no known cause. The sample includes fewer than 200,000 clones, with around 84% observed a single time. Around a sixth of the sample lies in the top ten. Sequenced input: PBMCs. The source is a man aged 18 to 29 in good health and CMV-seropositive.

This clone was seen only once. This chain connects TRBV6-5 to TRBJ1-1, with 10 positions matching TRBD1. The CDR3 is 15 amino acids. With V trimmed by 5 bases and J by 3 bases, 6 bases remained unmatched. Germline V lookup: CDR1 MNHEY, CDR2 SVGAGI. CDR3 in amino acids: CASSPTGTGDTEAFF. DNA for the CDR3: TGTGCCAGCAGTCCGACCGGGACAGGGGACACTGAAGCTTTCTTT.

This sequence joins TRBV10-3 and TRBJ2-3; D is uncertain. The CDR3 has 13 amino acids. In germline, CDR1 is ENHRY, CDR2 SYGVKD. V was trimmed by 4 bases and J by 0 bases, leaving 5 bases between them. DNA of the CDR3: TGTGCCATCAGTGGTAGAAGCACAGATACGCAGTATTTT. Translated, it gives CAISGRSTDTQYF.

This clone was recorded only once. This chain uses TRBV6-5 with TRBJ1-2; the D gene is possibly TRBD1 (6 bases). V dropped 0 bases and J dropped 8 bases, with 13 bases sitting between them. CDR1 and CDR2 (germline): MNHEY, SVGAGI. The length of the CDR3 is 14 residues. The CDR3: CASSYSTGIYGYTF. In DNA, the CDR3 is TGTGCCAGCAGTTACTCGACAGGTATCTACGGCTACACCTTC.

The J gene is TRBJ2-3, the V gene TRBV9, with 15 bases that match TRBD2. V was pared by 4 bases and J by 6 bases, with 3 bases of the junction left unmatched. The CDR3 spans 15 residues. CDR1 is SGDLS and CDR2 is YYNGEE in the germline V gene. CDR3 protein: CASSQGTSGGDTQYF. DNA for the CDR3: TGTGCCAGCAGCCAGGGGACTAGCGGGGGGGATACGCAGTATTTT.

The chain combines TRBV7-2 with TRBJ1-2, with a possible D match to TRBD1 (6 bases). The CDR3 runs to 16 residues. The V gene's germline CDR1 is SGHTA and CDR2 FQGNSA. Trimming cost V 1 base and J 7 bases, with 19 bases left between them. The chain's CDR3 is CASSLGTERGASGYTF. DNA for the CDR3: TGTGCCAGCAGCTTAGGAACCGAGCGGGGGGCGTCTGGCTACACCTTC.

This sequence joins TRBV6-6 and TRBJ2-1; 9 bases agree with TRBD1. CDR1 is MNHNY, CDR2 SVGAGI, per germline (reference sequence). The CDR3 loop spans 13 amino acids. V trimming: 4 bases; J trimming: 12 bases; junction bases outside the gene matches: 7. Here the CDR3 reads CASSSGTGRVQFF. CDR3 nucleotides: TGTGCCAGCAGTTCCGGGACAGGGAGAGTGCAGTTCTTC.

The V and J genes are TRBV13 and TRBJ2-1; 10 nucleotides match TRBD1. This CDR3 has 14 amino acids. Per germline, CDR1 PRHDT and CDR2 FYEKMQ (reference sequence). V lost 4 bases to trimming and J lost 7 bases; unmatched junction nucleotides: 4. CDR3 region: CASSSLGQGNEQFF. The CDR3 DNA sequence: TGTGCCAGCAGCTCCTTGGGACAGGGGAATGAGCAGTTCTTC.

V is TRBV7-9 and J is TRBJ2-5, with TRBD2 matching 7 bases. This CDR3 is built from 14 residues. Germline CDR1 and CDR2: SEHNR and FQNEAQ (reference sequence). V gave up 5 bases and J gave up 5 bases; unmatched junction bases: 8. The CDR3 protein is CASSPGGVGETQYF. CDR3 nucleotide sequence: TGTGCCAGCAGCCCTGGGGGGGTCGGGGAGACCCAGTACTTC.

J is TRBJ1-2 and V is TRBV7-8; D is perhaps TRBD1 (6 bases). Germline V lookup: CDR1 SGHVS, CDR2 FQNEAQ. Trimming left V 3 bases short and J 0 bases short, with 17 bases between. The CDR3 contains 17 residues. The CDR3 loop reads CASSLGSTGSTNYGYTF. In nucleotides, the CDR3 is TGTGCCAGCAGCTTGGGTAGTACAGGGAGCACTAACTATGGCTACACCTTC.

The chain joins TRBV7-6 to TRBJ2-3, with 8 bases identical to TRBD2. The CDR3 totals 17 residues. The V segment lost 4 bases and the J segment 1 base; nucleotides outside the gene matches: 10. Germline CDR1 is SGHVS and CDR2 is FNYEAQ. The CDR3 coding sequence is TGTGCCAGCAGCTCGGCCCTAAGCGGGAGTGGCACAGATACGCAGTATTTT. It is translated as CASSSALSGSGTDTQYF.

The CDR3 region has the DNA TGTGCCAGCAGTGATCGCGGGGGAGCAGAAAAACTGTTTTTT. Translated: CASSDRGGAEKLFF. The chain uses TRBV25-1 and TRBJ1-4, with TRBD1 as a possible D gene (5 bases). The length of the CDR3 is 14 residues. Deletions cut 3 bases from V and 8 bases from J, with 13 bases between. The germline V gene has CDR1 MGHDK and CDR2 SYGVNS.

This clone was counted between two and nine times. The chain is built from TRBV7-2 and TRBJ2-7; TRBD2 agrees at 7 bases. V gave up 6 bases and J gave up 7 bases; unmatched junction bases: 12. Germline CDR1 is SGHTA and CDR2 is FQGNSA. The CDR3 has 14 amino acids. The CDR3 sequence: CASSPLASGAEQYF. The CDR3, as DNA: TGTGCCAGCAGTCCTCTAGCGAGCGGGGCGGAGCAGTACTTC.

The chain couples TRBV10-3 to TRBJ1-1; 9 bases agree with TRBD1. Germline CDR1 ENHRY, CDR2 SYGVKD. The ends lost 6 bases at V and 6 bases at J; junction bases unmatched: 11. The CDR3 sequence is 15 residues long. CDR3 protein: CAIRAVQGANSEAFF. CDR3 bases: TGTGCCATCAGGGCCGTACAGGGGGCAAATTCTGAAGCTTTCTTT.

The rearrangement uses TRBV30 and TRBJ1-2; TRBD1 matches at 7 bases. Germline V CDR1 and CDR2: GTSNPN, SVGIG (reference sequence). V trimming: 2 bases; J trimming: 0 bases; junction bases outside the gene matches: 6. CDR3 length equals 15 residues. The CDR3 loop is CAWSTIGQANYGYTF. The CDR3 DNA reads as TGTGCCTGGAGTACAATAGGACAGGCTAACTATGGCTACACCTTC.

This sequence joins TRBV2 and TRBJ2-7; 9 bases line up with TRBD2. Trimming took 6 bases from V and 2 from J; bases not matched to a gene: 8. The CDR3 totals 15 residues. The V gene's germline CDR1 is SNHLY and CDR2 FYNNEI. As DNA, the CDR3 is TGTGCCAGCAGAGCATCTAGCGGGGTTACCTACGAGCAGTACTTC. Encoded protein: CASRASSGVTYEQYF. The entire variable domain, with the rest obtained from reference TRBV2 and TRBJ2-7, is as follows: EPEVTQTPSHQVTQMGQEVILRCVPISNHLYFYWYRQILGQKVEFLVSFYNNEISEKSEIFDDQFSVERPDGSNFTLKIRSTKLEDSAMYFCASRASSGVTYEQYFGPGTRLTVT.

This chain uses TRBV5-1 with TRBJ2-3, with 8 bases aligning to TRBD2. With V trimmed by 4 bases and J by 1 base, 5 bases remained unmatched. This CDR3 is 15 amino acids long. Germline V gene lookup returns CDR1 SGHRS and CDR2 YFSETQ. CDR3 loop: CASSAVGGGTDTQYF. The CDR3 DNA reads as TGCGCCAGCAGCGCGGTCGGGGGGGGCACAGATACGCAGTATTTT. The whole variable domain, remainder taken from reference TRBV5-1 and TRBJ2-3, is KAGVTQTPRYLIKTRGQQVTLSCSPISGHRSVSWYQQTPGQGLQFLFEYFSETQRNKGNFPGRFSGRQFSNSRSEMNVSTLELGDSALYLCASSAVGGGTDTQYFGPGTRLTVL.

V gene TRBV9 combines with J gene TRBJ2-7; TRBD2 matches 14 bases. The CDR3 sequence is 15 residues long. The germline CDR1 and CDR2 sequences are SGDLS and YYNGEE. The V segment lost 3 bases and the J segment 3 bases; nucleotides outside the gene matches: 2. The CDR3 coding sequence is TGTGCCAGCAGCGCGGGACTAGCGGGAGTCTACGAGCAGTACTTC. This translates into CASSAGLAGVYEQYF.

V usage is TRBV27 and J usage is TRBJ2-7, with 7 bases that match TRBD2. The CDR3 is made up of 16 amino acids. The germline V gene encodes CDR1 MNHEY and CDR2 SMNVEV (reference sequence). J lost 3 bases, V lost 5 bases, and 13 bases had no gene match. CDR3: CASSTRGRAGNYEQYF. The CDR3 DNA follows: TGTGCCAGCAGTACTCGGGGCCGAGCGGGGAACTACGAGCAGTACTTC.

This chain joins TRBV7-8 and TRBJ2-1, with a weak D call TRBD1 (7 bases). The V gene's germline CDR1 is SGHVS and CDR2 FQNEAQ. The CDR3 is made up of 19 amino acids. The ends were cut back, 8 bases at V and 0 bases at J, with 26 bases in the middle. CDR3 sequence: CASSGRAGGYQSSYNEQFF. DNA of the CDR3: TGTGCCAGCTCGGGCAGGGCAGGGGGGTACCAAAGCTCCTACAATGAGCAGTTCTTC.

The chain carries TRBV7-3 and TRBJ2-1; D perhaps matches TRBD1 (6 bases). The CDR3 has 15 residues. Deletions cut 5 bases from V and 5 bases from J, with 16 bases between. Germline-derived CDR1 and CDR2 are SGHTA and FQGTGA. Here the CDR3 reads CASSLGQTSNNEQFF. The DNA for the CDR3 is TGTGCCAGCAGCCTAGGACAGACCTCTAACAATGAGCAGTTCTTC. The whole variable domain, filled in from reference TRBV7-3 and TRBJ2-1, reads GAGVSQTPSNKVTEKGKYVELRCDPISGHTALYWYRQSLGQGPEFLIYFQGTGAADDSGLPNDRFFAVRPEGSVSTLKIQRTERGDSAVYLCASSLGQTSNNEQFFGPGTRLTVL.

The CDR3 region has the DNA TGTGCCAGCAGCCAAGATCTTGCGACTGGGTTCTACGAGCAGTACTTC. Amino acids: CASSQDLATGFYEQYF. J is TRBJ2-7 and V is TRBV14, with unresolved D. This CDR3 is built from 16 residues. Germline CDR1 and CDR2: SGHDN and FVKESK. V dropped 0 bases and J dropped 3 bases, with 15 bases sitting between them. Complete variable domain (other parts from reference TRBV14 and TRBJ2-7): EAGVTQFPSHSVIEKGQTVTLRCDPISGHDNLYWYRRVMGKEIKFLLHFVKESKQDESGMPNNRFLAERTGGTYSTLKVQPAELEDSGVYFCASSQDLATGFYEQYFGPGTRLTVT.

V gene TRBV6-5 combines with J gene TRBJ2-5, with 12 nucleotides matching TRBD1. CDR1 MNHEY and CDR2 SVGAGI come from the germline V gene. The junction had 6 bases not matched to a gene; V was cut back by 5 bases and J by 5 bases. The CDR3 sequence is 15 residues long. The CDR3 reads CASSAGTGGRETQYF. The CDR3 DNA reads TGTGCCAGCAGTGCGGGGACAGGGGGCCGGGAGACCCAGTACTTC.

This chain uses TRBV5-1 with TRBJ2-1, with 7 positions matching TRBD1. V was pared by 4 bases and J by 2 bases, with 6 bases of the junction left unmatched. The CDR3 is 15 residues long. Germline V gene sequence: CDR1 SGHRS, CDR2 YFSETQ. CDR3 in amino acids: CASSNGQGAYNEQFF. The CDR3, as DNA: TGCGCCAGCAGCAACGGTCAGGGGGCCTACAATGAGCAGTTCTTC.

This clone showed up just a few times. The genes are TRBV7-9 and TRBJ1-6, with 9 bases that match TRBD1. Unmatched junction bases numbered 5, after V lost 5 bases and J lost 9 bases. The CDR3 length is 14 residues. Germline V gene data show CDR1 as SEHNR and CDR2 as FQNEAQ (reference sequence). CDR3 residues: CASSRTGEGSPLHF. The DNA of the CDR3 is TGTGCCAGCAGCCGGACAGGGGAGGGTTCACCCCTCCACTTT. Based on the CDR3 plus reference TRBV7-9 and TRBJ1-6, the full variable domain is DTGVSQNPRHKITKRGQNVTFRCDPISEHNRLYWYRQTLGQGPEFLTYFQNEAQLEKSRLLSDRFSAERPKGSFSTLEIQRTEQGDSAMYLCASSRTGEGSPLHFGNGTRLTVT.

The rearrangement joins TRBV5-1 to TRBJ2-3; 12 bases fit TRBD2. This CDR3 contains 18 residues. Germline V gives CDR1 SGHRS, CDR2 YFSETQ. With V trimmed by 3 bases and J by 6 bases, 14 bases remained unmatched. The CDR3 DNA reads TGCGCCAGCAGCTGGAGGTGGCTAGCGGGGGGGAAAAGGGATACGCAGTATTTT. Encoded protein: CASSWRWLAGGKRDTQYF. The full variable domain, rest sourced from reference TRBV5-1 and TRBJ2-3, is KAGVTQTPRYLIKTRGQQVTLSCSPISGHRSVSWYQQTPGQGLQFLFEYFSETQRNKGNFPGRFSGRQFSNSRSEMNVSTLELGDSALYLCASSWRWLAGGKRDTQYFGPGTRLTVL.

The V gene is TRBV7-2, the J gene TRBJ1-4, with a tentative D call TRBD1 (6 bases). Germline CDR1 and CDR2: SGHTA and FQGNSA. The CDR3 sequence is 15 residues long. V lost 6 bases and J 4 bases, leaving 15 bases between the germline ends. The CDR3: CASSSGGLSNEKLFF. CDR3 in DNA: TGTGCCAGCAGTTCGGGGGGGCTGAGTAATGAAAAACTGTTTTTT. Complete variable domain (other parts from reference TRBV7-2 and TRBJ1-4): GAGVSQSPSNKVTEKGKDVELRCDPISGHTALYWYRQSLGQGLEFLIYFQGNSAPDKSGLPSDRFSAERTGGSVSTLTIQRTQQEDSAVYLCASSSGGLSNEKLFFGSGTQLSVL.

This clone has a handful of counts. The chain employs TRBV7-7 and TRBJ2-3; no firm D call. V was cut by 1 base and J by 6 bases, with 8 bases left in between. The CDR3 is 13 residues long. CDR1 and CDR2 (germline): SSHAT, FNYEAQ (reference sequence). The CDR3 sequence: CASSLEILDTQYF. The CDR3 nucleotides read TGTGCCAGCAGCTTAGAAATCCTGGATACGCAGTATTTT.

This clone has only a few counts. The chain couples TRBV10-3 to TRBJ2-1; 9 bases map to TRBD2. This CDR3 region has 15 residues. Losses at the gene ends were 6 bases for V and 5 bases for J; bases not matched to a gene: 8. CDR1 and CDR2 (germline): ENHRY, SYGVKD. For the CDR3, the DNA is TGTGCCATCAGGGGTAGCGGGAGAATCGACAATGAGCAGTTCTTC. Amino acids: CAIRGSGRIDNEQFF.

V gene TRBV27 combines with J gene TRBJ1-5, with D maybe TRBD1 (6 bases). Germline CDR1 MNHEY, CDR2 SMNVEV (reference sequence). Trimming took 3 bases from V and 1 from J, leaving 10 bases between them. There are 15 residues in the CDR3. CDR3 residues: CASSLGRGSNQPQHF. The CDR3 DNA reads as TGTGCCAGCAGTTTGGGCAGGGGAAGCAATCAGCCCCAGCATTTT.